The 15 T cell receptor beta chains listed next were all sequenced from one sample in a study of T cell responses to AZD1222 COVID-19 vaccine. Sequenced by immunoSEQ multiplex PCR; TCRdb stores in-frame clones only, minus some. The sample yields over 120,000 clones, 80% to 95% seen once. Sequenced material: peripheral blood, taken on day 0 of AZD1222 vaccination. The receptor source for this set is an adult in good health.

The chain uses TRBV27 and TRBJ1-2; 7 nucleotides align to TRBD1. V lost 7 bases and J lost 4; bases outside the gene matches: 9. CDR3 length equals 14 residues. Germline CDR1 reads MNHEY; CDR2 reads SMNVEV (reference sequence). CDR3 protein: CASTGWGQPYGYTF. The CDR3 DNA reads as TGTGCCAGCACGGGGTGGGGACAGCCCTATGGCTACACCTTC.

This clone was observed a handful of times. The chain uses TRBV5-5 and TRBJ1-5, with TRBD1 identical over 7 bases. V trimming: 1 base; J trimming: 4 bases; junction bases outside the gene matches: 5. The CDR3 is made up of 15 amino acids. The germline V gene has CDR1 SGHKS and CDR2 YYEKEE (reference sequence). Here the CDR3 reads CASSLWDSLNQPQHF. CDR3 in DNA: TGTGCCAGCAGCTTGTGGGACAGCCTTAATCAGCCCCAGCATTTT.

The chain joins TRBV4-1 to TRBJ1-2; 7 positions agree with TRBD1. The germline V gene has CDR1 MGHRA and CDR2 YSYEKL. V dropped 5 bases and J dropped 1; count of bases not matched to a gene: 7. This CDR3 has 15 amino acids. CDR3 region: CASSFETGYNYGYTF. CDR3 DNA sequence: TGCGCCAGCAGCTTCGAGACAGGGTATAACTATGGCTACACCTTC.

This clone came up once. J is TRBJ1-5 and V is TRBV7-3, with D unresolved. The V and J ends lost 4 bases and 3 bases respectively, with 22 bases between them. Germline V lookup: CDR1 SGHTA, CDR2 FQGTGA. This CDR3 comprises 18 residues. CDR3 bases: TGTGCCAGCAGCTCCATCCGGACGGAACAAGGACCCAATCAGCCCCAGCATTTT. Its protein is CASSSIRTEQGPNQPQHF.

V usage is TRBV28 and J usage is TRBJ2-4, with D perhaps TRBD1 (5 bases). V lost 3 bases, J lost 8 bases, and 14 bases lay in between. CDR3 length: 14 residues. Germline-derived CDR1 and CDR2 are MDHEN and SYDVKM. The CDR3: CASSFRGSLDIQYF. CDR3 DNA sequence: TGTGCCAGCAGTTTTAGGGGTTCCCTAGACATTCAGTACTTC.

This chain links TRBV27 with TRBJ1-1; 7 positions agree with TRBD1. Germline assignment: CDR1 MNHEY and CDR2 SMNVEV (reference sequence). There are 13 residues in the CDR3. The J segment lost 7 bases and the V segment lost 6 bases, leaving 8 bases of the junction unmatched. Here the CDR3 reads CASRQGGGIEAFF. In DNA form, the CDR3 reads TGTGCCAGCAGGCAGGGAGGGGGCATTGAAGCTTTCTTT.

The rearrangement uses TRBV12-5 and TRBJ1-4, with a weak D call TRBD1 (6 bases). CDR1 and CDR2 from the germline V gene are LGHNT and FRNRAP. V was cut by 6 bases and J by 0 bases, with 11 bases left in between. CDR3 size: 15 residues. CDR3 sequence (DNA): TGTGCTAGTGGGAGGGGGGACGCAACTAATGAAAAACTGTTTTTT. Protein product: CASGRGDATNEKLFF.

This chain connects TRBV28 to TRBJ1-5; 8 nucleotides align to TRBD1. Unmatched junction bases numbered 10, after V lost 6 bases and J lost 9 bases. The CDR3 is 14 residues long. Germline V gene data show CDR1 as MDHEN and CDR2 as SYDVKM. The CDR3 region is CASSPNRGRRPQHF. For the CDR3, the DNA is TGTGCCAGCAGCCCAAACAGGGGGAGGCGGCCCCAGCATTTT.

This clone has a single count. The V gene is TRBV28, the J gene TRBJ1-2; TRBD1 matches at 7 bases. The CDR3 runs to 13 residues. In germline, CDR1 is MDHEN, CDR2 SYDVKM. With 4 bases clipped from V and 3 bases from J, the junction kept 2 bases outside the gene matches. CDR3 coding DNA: TGTGCCAGCAGTTCGGGGACAGACTATGGCTACACCTTC. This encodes CASSSGTDYGYTF.

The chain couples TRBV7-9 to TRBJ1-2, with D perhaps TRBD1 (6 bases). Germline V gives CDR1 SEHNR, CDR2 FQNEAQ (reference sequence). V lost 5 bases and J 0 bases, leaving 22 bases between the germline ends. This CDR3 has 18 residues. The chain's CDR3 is CASSLNYIGQTSNYGYTF. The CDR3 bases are TGTGCCAGCAGCCTGAACTACATCGGACAGACGTCTAACTATGGCTACACCTTC.

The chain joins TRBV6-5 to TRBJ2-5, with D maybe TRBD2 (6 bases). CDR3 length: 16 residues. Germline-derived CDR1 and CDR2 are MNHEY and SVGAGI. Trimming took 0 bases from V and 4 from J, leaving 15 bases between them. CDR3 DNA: TGTGCCAGCAGTTACTCGGGGGGAGTGGGCGGAGAGACCCAGTACTTC. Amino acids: CASSYSGGVGGETQYF.

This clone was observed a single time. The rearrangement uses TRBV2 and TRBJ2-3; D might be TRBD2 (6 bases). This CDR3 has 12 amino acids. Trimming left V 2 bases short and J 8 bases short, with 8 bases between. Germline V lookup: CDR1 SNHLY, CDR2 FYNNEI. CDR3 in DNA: TGTGCCAGCAGTGAACTGGGGGGTACGCAGTATTTT. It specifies CASSELGGTQYF.

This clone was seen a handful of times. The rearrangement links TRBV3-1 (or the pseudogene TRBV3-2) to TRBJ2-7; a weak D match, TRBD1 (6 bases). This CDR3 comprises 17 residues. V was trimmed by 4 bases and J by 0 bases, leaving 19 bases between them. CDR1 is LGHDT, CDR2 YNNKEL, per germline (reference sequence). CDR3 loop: CASSPPRWGQGSYEQYF. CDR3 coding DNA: TGTGCCAGCAGCCCCCCCCGGTGGGGGCAGGGCTCCTACGAGCAGTACTTC.

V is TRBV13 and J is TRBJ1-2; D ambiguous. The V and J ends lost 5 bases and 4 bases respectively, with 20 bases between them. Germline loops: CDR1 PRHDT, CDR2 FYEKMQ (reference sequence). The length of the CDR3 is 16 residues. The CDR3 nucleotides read TGTGCCAGCAGCCGCCCAGCGCAGCCGGACTCCTATGGCTACACCTTC. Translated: CASSRPAQPDSYGYTF.

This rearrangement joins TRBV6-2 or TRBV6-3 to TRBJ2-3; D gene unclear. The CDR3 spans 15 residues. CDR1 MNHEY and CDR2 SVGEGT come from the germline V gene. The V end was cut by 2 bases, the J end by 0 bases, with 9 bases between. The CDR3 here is CASSYQAPSTDTQYF. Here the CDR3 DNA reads TGTGCCAGCAGTTACCAGGCACCTAGCACAGATACGCAGTATTTT.